The 22 T cell receptor beta chains below come from one sample, sequenced in a study of OX40 agonist ivuxolimab in advanced cancers. This table comes from immunoSEQ multiplex PCR, and its TCRdb copy is limited to in-frame clones, with some not included. The sample holds roughly 38,000 clones; around 82% are singletons and the top ten take around 1.8%. Sample: CD4+ or CD8+ T cells sorted from blood, taken in a trial of the OX40 agonist ivuxolimab. The receptors stem from an adult with an advanced solid tumor such as melanoma, head and neck, liver or kidney cancer.

This sequence joins TRBV5-4 and TRBJ1-2; 8 nucleotides match TRBD1. This CDR3 has 15 amino acids. Losses at the gene ends were 3 bases for V and 2 bases for J; bases not matched to a gene: 6. Germline assignment: CDR1 SGHNT and CDR2 YYREEE (reference sequence). CDR3: CASSSYRGTNYGYTF. As DNA, the CDR3 is TGTGCCAGCAGCTCGTACAGGGGGACGAACTATGGCTACACCTTC. The variable domain in full, completed from reference TRBV5-4 and TRBJ1-2, reads ETGVTQSPTHLIKTRGQQVTLRCSSQSGHNTVSWYQQALGQGPQFIFQYYREEENGRGNFPPRFSGLQFPNYSSELNVNALELDDSALYLCASSSYRGTNYGYTFGSGTRLTVV.

The V gene is TRBV7-6, the J gene TRBJ2-1; TRBD1 or TRBD2 may be the D gene (6 bases each). Germline V lookup: CDR1 SGHVS, CDR2 FNYEAQ. This CDR3 is 14 amino acids long. The germline V and J ends were trimmed by 0 bases and 5 bases, with 8 bases remaining between them. The CDR3 region is CASSLAGGHNEQFF. In DNA, the CDR3 is TGTGCCAGCAGCTTAGCGGGGGGCCACAATGAGCAGTTCTTC. Using reference TRBV7-6 and TRBJ2-1 for the parts outside the CDR3, the full variable domain is GAGVSQSPRYKVTKRGQDVALRCDPISGHVSLYWYRQALGQGPEFLTYFNYEAQQDKSGLPNDRFSAERPEGSISTLTIQRTEQRDSAMYRCASSLAGGHNEQFFGPGTRLTVL.

For this clone: The same CDR3 can be traced to other DNA sequences in this sample. The V gene is TRBV30, the J gene TRBJ2-2; TRBD2 might be the D (7 bases). CDR1 and CDR2 from the germline V gene are GTSNPN and SVGIG (reference sequence). Deletions cut 0 bases from V and 4 bases from J, with 33 bases between. The length of the CDR3 is 22 residues. The CDR3 sequence is CAWSVILGQGRRRGGFTGELFF. The CDR3 nucleotides read TGTGCCTGGAGTGTAATTCTAGGGCAGGGAAGGAGGAGGGGGGGCTTCACCGGGGAGCTGTTTTTT.

This clone was recorded only once. The chain combines TRBV15 with TRBJ2-3; D unclear. Deletions cut 1 base from V and 2 bases from J, with 7 bases between. The CDR3 consists of 14 residues. Germline V lookup: CDR1 LNHNV, CDR2 YYDKDF (reference sequence). In DNA, the CDR3 is TGTGCCACCAGCAGAGGTGGGTTCACAGATACGCAGTATTTT. Translated, it gives CATSRGGFTDTQYF.

The chain employs TRBV2 and TRBJ1-1, with D hard to call. The ends were cut back, 0 bases at V and 3 bases at J, with 8 bases in the middle. This CDR3 contains 14 residues. The germline CDR1 and CDR2 sequences are SNHLY and FYNNEI. This chain's CDR3 is CASSEARVYTEAFF. The CDR3 bases are TGTGCCAGCAGTGAAGCCCGGGTGTACACTGAAGCTTTCTTT. The full variable domain, its missing parts supplied by reference TRBV2 and TRBJ1-1, is EPEVTQTPSHQVTQMGQEVILRCVPISNHLYFYWYRQILGQKVEFLVSFYNNEISEKSEIFDDQFSVERPDGSNFTLKIRSTKLEDSAMYFCASSEARVYTEAFFGQGTRLTVV.

This rearrangement joins TRBV7-2 to TRBJ2-7; TRBD1 agrees at 7 bases. The V gene end was trimmed by 5 bases and the J gene end by 4 bases; junction bases not matched to a gene: 5. CDR1 is SGHTA, CDR2 FQGNSA, per germline. The CDR3 runs to 13 residues. CDR3 bases: TGTGCCAGCAGCGTGGACAGGCGGTACGAGCAGTACTTC. Translated, it gives CASSVDRRYEQYF.

The chain carries TRBV18 and TRBJ2-1, with a possible D match to TRBD1 (6 bases). Germline V gives CDR1 KGHSH, CDR2 LQKENI. The CDR3 has 14 residues. The V gene lost 5 bases and the J gene lost 5 bases, with 13 bases spanning the gap. This CDR3 reads CASSKIGQNNEQFF. The DNA for the CDR3 is TGTGCCAGCTCAAAGATTGGACAGAACAATGAGCAGTTCTTC.

This clone is termed medium-sized. J is TRBJ2-7 and V is TRBV5-1; tentatively, D is TRBD1 or TRBD2 (5 bases each). The germline V gene has CDR1 SGHRS and CDR2 YFSETQ. V lost 4 bases and J 0 bases, leaving 17 bases between the germline ends. The CDR3 contains 16 residues. The CDR3 nucleotides are TGCGCCAGCAGCATATCCGGGACGGGAAACTCCTACGAGCAGTACTTC. This gives the protein CASSISGTGNSYEQYF. The full variable domain, with the rest looked up from reference TRBV5-1 and TRBJ2-7, is KAGVTQTPRYLIKTRGQQVTLSCSPISGHRSVSWYQQTPGQGLQFLFEYFSETQRNKGNFPGRFSGRQFSNSRSEMNVSTLELGDSALYLCASSISGTGNSYEQYFGPGTRLTVT.

This clone was seen once. The V call is TRBV6-1, the J call TRBJ2-5, with TRBD2 matching 9 bases. Germline V gene lookup returns CDR1 MNHNS and CDR2 SASEGT. J was trimmed by 5 bases and V by 0 bases; bases with no gene match: 4. CDR3 length equals 15 residues. The CDR3 region is CASSEARGGVETQYF. CDR3 coding DNA: TGTGCCAGCAGTGAAGCGCGGGGGGGCGTGGAGACCCAGTACTTC.

The V and J genes are TRBV5-1 and TRBJ1-1; 7 nucleotides agree with TRBD1. The germline CDR1 and CDR2 sequences are SGHRS and YFSETQ. J lost 5 bases, V lost 0 bases, and 10 bases had no gene match. CDR3 length equals 16 residues. In nucleotides, the CDR3 is TGCGCCAGCAGCTTGGGCCAGGGGGTGAAGGGAACTGAAGCTTTCTTT. Translating it yields CASSLGQGVKGTEAFF.

The genes are TRBV2 and TRBJ2-3, with 7 bases matching TRBD1. The CDR3 spans 15 residues. The germline CDR1 and CDR2 sequences are SNHLY and FYNNEI. V shed 6 bases, J shed 0 bases, and the junction held 6 bases outside the gene matches. DNA of the CDR3: TGTGCCAGCAGGGGACAGATAATAAGCACAGATACGCAGTATTTT. Residues: CASRGQIISTDTQYF.

This clone was seen just once. The chain recombines TRBV10-3 with TRBJ1-1; D is unclear. The CDR3 loop spans 13 amino acids. Trimming removed 10 bases at V and 1 base at J, with 13 bases between. CDR1 is ENHRY, CDR2 SYGVKD, per germline. CDR3 DNA sequence: TGTGCCACTGAGTGGGCAAAGAACACTGAAGCTTTCTTT. Amino acids: CATEWAKNTEAFF.

This clone was seen once. This rearrangement joins TRBV6-1 to TRBJ2-1, with 7 positions matching TRBD1. The CDR3 contains 13 residues. From germline, CDR1 is MNHNS and CDR2 SASEGT. Trimming at V came to 6 bases and at J to 9 bases, leaving 8 bases not matched to a gene. CDR3 nucleotide sequence: TGTGCCAGCAGAAGGGGGCTAGAGGGTGAGCAGTTCTTC. It specifies CASRRGLEGEQFF.

V gene TRBV18 combines with J gene TRBJ1-6; maybe TRBD1 (5 bases). The V end was cut by 3 bases, the J end by 7 bases, with 10 bases between. This CDR3 region has 14 residues. Per germline, CDR1 KGHSH and CDR2 LQKENI. CDR3 DNA sequence: TGTGCCAGCTCACCGGGGGTTAACAATTCACCCCTCCACTTT. Encoded protein: CASSPGVNNSPLHF.

This chain connects TRBV5-1 to TRBJ1-1; 11 bases map to TRBD1. Germline V gene sequence: CDR1 SGHRS, CDR2 YFSETQ. Trimming removed 3 bases from V and 0 bases from J; junction bases left unmatched: 7. The CDR3 sequence is 17 residues long. This chain's CDR3 is CASSSGTGGYMNTEAFF. The CDR3 region has the DNA TGCGCCAGCAGCTCCGGGACAGGGGGATATATGAACACTGAAGCTTTCTTT.

This rearrangement joins TRBV6-5 to TRBJ1-4; tentative D call: TRBD1 (5 bases). Trimming removed 2 bases at V and 13 bases at J, with 14 bases between. Germline V gene sequence: CDR1 MNHEY, CDR2 SVGAGI. There are 13 residues in the CDR3. The CDR3 sequence: CASSYSQGWGLFF. In nucleotides, the CDR3 is TGTGCCAGCAGTTACAGTCAGGGCTGGGGACTGTTTTTT.

The J gene is TRBJ1-6, the V gene TRBV6-5; 9 bases line up with TRBD1. Germline trimming cut 7 bases from V and 9 bases from J; bases unmatched to any gene: 7. The CDR3 is 14 amino acids. CDR1 and CDR2 (germline): MNHEY, SVGAGI. This chain's CDR3 is CASTLGTGISPLHF. In DNA form, the CDR3 reads TGTGCCAGCACCCTCGGGACAGGGATTTCACCCCTCCACTTT.

This sequence joins TRBV29-1 and TRBJ2-1, with 8 bases matching TRBD1. The CDR3 has 12 residues. The germline gives CDR1 SQVTM, CDR2 ANQGSEA. The J segment lost 7 bases and the V segment lost 3 bases, leaving 2 bases of the junction unmatched. CDR3 DNA sequence: TGCAGCGTTGATAGGACAGGGAATGAGCAGTTCTTC. Its translation is CSVDRTGNEQFF.

V is TRBV4-3 and J is TRBJ2-3, with D unclear. CDR3 length equals 15 residues. The V gene lost 0 bases and the J gene lost 2 bases, with 9 bases spanning the gap. Germline CDR1 LGHNA, CDR2 YSLEER. The CDR3 protein is CASSQDGRVTDTQYF. CDR3 in DNA: TGCGCCAGCAGCCAAGACGGTCGGGTCACAGATACGCAGTATTTT.

This clone was recorded a few times. J is TRBJ2-1 and V is TRBV6-6; 7 nucleotides line up with TRBD1. CDR1 and CDR2 (germline): MNHNY, SVGAGI (reference sequence). V gave up 5 bases and J gave up 4 bases; unmatched junction bases: 11. The CDR3 sequence is 16 residues long. Written as DNA, the CDR3 is TGTGCCAGCAGTCCTGGGACAGCCCGACTTTACAATGAGCAGTTCTTC. Translation gives CASSPGTARLYNEQFF.

For the CDR3, the DNA is TGTGCCAGCAGCTTAGGCCGTGGACCGGTTGAGGGTGAAGCTTTCTTT. Translating it yields CASSLGRGPVEGEAFF. This chain links TRBV7-2 with TRBJ1-1; D gene ambiguous. In germline, CDR1 is SGHTA, CDR2 FQGNSA. The CDR3 runs 16 residues. V was cut by 1 base and J by 7 bases, with 19 bases left in between.

This chain connects TRBV11-2 to TRBJ1-2; 10 bases agree with TRBD1. V lost 5 bases to trimming and J lost 4 bases; unmatched junction nucleotides: 4. Germline lookup yields CDR1 SGHAT and CDR2 FQNNGV. The CDR3 is 14 amino acids. CDR3 region: CASSAGQGTYGYTF. The CDR3 coding sequence is TGTGCCAGCAGCGCGGGACAGGGGACCTATGGCTACACCTTC.